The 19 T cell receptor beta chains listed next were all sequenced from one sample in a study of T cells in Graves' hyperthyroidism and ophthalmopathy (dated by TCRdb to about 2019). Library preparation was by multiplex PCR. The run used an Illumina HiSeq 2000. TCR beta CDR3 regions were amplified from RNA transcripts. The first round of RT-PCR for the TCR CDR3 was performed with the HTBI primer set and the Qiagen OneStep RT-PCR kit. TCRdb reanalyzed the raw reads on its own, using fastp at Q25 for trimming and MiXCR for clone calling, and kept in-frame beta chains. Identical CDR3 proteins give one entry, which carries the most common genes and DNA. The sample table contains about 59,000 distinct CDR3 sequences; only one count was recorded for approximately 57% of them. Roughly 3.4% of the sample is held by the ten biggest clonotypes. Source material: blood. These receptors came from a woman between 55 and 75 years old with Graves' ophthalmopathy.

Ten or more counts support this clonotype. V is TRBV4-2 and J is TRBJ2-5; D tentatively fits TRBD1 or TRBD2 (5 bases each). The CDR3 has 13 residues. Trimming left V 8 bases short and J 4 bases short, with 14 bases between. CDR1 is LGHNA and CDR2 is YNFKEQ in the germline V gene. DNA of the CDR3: TGTGCCAGCGGGGTTGGGGGTTCAGAGACCCAGTACTTC. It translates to CASGVGGSETQYF.

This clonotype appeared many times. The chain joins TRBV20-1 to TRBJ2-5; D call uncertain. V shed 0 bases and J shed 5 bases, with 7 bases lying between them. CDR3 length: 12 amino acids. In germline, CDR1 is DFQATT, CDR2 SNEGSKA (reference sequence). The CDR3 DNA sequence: TGCAGTGCTAGAGATTCCAGGGAGACCCAGTACTTC. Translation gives CSARDSRETQYF.

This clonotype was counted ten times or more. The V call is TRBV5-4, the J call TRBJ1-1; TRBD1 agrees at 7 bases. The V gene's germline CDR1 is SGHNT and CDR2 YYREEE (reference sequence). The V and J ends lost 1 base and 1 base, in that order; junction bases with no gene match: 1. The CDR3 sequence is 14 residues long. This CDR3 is CASSLTGANTEAFF. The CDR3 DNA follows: TGTGCCAGCAGCTTGACAGGGGCGAACACTGAAGCTTTCTTT.

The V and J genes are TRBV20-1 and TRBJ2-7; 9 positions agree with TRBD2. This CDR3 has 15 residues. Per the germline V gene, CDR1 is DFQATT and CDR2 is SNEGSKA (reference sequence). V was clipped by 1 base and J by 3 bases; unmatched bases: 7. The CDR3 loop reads CSARGPTSGHYEQYF. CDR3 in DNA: TGCAGTGCTAGAGGTCCGACTAGCGGCCACTACGAGCAGTACTTC.

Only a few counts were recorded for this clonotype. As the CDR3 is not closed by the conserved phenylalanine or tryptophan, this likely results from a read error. In nucleotides, the CDR3 is TGCGCCAGCACCCTACAGACAGGGAATAGTTCACCCCTCCACCTT. It encodes CASTLQTGNSSPLHL. The chain employs TRBV5-1 and TRBJ1-6, with 7 bases matching TRBD1. Germline lookup yields CDR1 SGHRS and CDR2 YFSETQ. The CDR3 totals 15 residues. V trimming: 6 bases; J trimming: 9 bases; junction bases outside the gene matches: 12.

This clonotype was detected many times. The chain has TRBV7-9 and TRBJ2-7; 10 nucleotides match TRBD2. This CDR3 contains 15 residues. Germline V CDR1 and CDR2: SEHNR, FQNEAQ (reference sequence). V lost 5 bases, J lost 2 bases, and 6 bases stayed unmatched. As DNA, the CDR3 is TGTGCCAGCAGCGTCGGGACTAGCGCAACCTACGAGCAGTACTTC. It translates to CASSVGTSATYEQYF.

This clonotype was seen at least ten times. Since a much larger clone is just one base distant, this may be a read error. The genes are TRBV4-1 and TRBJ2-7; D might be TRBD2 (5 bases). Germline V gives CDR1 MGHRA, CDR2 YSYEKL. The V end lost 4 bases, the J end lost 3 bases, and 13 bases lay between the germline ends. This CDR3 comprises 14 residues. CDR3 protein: CASSRMDGVYEQYF. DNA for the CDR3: TGCGCCAGCAGCCGAATGGACGGGGTCTACGAGCAGTACTTC.

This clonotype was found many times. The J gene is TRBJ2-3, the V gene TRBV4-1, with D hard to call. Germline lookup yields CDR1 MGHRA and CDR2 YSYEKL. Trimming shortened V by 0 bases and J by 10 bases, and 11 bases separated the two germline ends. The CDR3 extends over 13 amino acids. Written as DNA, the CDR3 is TGCGCCAGCAGCCAAGATGCCACATTCCCGCAGTATTTT. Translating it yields CASSQDATFPQYF.

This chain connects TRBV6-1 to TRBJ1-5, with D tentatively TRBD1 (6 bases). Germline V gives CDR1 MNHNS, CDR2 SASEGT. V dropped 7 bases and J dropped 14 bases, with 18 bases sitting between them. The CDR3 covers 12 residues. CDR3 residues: CASMWGAAYEHF. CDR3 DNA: TGTGCCAGCATGTGGGGGGCCGCCTACGAGCATTTT.

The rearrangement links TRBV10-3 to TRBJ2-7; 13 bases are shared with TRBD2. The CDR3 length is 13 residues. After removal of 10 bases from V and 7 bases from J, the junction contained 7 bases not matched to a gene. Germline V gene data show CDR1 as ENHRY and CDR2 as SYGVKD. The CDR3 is CATGTSGTREQYF. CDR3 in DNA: TGTGCCACCGGGACTAGCGGGACTCGGGAGCAGTACTTC.

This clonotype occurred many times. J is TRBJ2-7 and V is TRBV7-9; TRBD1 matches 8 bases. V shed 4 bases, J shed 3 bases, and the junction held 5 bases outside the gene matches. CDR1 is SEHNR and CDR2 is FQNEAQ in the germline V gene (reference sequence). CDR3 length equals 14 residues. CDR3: CASSSTGTGYEQYF. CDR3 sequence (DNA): TGTGCCAGCAGCTCTACCGGGACAGGCTACGAGCAGTACTTC.

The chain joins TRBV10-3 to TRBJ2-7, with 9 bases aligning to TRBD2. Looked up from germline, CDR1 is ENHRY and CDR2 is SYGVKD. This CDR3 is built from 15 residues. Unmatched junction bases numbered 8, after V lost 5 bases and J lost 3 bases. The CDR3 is CAISPSGTSGYEQYF. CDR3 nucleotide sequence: TGTGCCATCAGTCCTAGCGGGACGAGCGGCTACGAGCAGTACTTC.

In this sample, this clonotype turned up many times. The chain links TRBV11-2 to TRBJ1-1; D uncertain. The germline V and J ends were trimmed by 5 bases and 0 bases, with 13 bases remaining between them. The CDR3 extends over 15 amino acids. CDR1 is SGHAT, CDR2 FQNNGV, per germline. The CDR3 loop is CASSPSPGVNTEAFF. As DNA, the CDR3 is TGTGCCAGCAGCCCATCGCCGGGAGTGAACACTGAAGCTTTCTTT.

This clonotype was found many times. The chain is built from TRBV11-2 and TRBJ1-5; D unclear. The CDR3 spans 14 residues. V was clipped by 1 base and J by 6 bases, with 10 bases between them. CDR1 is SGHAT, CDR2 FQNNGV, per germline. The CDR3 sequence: CASSLGLGIQPQHF. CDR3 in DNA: TGTGCCAGCAGCTTAGGATTGGGGATTCAGCCCCAGCATTTT.

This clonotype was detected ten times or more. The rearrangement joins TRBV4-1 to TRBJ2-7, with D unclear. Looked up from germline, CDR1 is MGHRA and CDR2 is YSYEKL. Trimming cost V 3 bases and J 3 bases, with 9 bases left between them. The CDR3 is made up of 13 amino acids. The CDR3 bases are TGCGCCAGCAGCCAGGTGTCTCGCTACGAGCAGTACTTC. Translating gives CASSQVSRYEQYF.

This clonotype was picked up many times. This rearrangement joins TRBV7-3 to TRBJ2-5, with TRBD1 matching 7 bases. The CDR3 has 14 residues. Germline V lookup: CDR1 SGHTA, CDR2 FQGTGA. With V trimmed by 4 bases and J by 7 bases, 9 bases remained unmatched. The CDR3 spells CASSSAGGLGTQYF. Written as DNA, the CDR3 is TGTGCCAGCAGCTCAGCAGGGGGTCTAGGGACCCAGTACTTC.

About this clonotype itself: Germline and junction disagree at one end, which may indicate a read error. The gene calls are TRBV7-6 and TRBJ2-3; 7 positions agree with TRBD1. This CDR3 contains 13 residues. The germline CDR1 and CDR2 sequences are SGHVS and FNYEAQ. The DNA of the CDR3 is TGTACCAGCAGCTTGCAGGGGGTAGATACGCAGTATTTT. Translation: CTSSLQGVDTQYF.

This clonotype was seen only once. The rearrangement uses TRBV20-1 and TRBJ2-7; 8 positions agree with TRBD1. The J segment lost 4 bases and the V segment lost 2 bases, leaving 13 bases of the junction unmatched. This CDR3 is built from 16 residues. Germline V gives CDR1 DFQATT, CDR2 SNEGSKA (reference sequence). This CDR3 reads CSARWSAGGARYEQYF. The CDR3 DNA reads TGCAGTGCTAGATGGTCGGCAGGGGGCGCGAGATACGAGCAGTACTTC.

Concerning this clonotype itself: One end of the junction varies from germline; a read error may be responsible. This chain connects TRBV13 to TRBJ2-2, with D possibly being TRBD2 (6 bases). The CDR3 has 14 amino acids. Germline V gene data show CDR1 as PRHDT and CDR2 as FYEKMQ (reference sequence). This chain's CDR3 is CATNSGRNTGELFF. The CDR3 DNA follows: TGTGCCACCAATAGCGGACGGAACACCGGGGAGCTGTTCTTT.